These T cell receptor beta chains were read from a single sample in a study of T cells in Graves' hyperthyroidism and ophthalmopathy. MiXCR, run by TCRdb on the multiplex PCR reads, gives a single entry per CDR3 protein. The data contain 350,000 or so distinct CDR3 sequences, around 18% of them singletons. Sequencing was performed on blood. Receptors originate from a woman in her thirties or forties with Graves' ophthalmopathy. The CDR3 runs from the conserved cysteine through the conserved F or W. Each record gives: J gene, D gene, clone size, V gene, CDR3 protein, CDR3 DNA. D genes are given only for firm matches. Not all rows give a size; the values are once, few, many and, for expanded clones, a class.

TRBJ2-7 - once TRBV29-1 CSVAAGYEQYF TGCAGCGTCGCAGCGGGCTACGAGCAGTACTTC
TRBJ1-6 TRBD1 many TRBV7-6 CASSPRPGQPSPLHF TGTGCCAGCAGCCCCCGCCCGGGACAGCCTTCACCCCTCCACTTT
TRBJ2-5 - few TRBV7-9 CASSFPGQPIETQYF TGTGCCAGCAGTTTTCCGGGACAACCGATAGAGACTCAGTACTTC
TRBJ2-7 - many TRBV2 CAGIRGQHEQYF TGTGCCGGCATCCGGGGACAACACGAGCAGTACTTC
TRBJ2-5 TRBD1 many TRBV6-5 CASSSGQDQETQYF TGTGCCAGCAGTTCCGGACAGGACCAAGAGACCCAGTACTTC
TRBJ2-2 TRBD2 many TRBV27 CASSSGLDTGELFF TGTGCCAGCAGTTCGGGACTAGATACCGGGGAGCTGTTTTTT
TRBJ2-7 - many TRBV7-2 CASSLRGGSGAEQYF TGTGCCAGCAGCTTAAGGGGGGGGTCGGGGGCCGAGCAGTACTTC
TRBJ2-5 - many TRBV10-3 CAISESYKDTQYQETQYF TGTGCCATCAGTGAGTCGTATAAGGACACCCAGTACCAAGAGACCCAGTACTTC
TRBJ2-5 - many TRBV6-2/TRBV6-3 CASIGGETQYF TGTGCCAGCATTGGCGGGGAGACCCAGTACTTC
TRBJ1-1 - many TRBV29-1 CSATVQGNTEAFF TGCAGCGCTACGGTTCAGGGGAACACTGAAGCTTTCTTT
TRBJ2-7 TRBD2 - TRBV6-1 CASKGSSGRHDGEQYF TGTGCCAGCAAGGGGTCCAGCGGGAGGCATGACGGAGAGCAGTACTTC
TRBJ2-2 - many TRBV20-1 CSARDPGLVGGELFF TGCAGTGCTAGAGATCCCGGCCTAGTTGGCGGGGAGCTGTTTTTT
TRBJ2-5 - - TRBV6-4 CASRPTWTKQETQYF TGTGCCAGCAGGCCCACCTGGACAAAACAAGAGACCCAGTACTTC
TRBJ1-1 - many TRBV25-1 CASSELGGGRVTEAFF TGTGCCAGCAGTGAATTAGGCGGGGGCAGGGTCACTGAAGCTTTCTTT
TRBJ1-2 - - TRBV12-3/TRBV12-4 CASSLNSSYGYTF TGTGCCAGCAGTTTAAACTCAAGCTATGGCTACACCTTC
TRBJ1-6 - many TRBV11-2 CASSLRGPRNSPLHF TGTGCCAGCAGCTTAAGGGGACCCCGTAATTCACCCCTCCACTTT
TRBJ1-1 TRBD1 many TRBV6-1 CASSARFAGGYLNTEAFF TGTGCCAGCAGTGCGAGGTTCGCAGGGGGCTATCTGAACACTGAAGCTTTCTTT
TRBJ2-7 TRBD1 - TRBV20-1 CSAWGTGAEGYEQYF TGCAGCGCATGGGGAACAGGGGCCGAAGGTTACGAGCAGTACTTC
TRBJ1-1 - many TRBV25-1 CASSRQGGNTEAFF TGTGCCAGCAGTCGCCAGGGCGGGAACACTGAAGCTTTCTTT
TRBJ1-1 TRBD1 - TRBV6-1 CASSLQTGRATEAFF TGTGCCAGCAGCCTACAGACAGGGAGGGCCACTGAAGCTTTCTTT
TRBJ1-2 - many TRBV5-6 CASSLVDGYTF TGTGCCAGCAGCTTGGTAGATGGCTACACCTTC
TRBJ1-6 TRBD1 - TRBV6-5 CASSLGQGARISSPLHF TGTGCCAGCAGTTTGGGACAGGGAGCTCGTATTAGTTCACCCCTCCACTTT
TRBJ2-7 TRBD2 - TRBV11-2 CASSLEGPSGGPYEQYF TGTGCCAGCAGCTTAGAAGGTCCGAGCGGGGGCCCCTACGAGCAGTACTTC
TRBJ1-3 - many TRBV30 CAWSRSGNTIYF TGTGCCTGGAGCCGCAGTGGAAACACCATATATTTT
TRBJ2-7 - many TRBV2 CASSERASPLYEQYF TGTGCCAGCAGTGAACGGGCCAGCCCCCTCTACGAGCAGTACTTC
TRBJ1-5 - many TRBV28 CASSLVWAENQPQHF TGTGCCAGCAGTTTGGTTTGGGCAGAAAATCAGCCCCAGCATTTT
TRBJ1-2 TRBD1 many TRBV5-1 CASSPGQGGYGYTF TGCGCCAGCAGCCCTGGACAGGGAGGCTATGGCTACACCTTC
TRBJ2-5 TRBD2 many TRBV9 CASSVTSGGSGTQYF TGTGCCAGCAGCGTTACTAGCGGGGGGAGTGGGACCCAGTACTTC
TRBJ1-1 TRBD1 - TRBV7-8 CASSLGSATGQGATEAFF TGTGCCAGCAGCTTAGGGTCCGCAACGGGACAGGGGGCCACTGAAGCTTTCTTT
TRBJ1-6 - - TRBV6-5 CASSSQSNSPLHF TGTGCCAGCAGTTCTCAATCCAATTCACCCCTCCACTTT
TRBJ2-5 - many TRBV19 CASRQTGYQETQYF TGTGCCAGTAGACAGACAGGATACCAAGAGACCCAGTACTTC
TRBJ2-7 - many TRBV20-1 CSASHEYEQYF TGCAGTGCTAGTCACGAATACGAGCAGTACTTC
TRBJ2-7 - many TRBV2 CASSVSGPSYEQYF TGTGCCAGCAGTGTGAGCGGCCCGTCCTACGAGCAGTACTTC
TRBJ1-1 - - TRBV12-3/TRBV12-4 CASTPVGGANTEAFF TGTGCCAGCACCCCTGTTGGGGGGGCGAACACTGAAGCTTTCTTT
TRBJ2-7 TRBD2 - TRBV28 CASSFGTTSGSSYEQYF TGTGCCAGCAGTTTTGGTACGACTAGCGGGAGCTCCTACGAGCAGTACTTC
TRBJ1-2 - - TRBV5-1 CASSPYLDSYGYTF TGCGCCAGCAGCCCCTACCTAGACAGCTATGGCTACACCTTC
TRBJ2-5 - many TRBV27 CASPRGETQYF TGTGCCAGCCCTCGGGGTGAGACCCAGTACTTC
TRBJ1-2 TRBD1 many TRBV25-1 CASSEGQIYGYTF TGTGCCAGCAGTGAGGGACAGATCTATGGCTACACCTTC
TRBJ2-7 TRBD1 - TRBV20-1 CSALLRDRGFEQYF TGCAGTGCTCTTCTCCGGGACAGGGGTTTCGAGCAGTACTTC
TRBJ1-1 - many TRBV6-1 CASSLRGYNTEAFF TGTGCCAGCAGCCTCAGGGGTTATAACACTGAAGCTTTCTTT
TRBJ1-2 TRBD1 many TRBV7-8 CASSLYRGLVGYGYTF TGTGCCAGCAGCCTGTACAGGGGGCTCGTTGGCTATGGCTACACCTTC